Listed below are T cell receptor beta chains from one sample, sequenced in a study of identical twins. From the 5' RACE reads, TCRdb called clonotypes with MiXCR, one entry per CDR3 protein. The table has 1.5 million to 2 million distinct CDR3 sequences, roughly a third seen once. Sequenced input: cord blood. The receptors come from a newborn girl in good health. The CDR3 runs from the conserved cysteine through the conserved F or W. D genes are given only for firm matches. Expanded clones get a size class; other rows say once, few or many, or leave the size out.

d_gene: NA; v_gene: TRBV12-3/TRBV12-4; j_gene: TRBJ1-6; abundance: few; CDR3nt: TGTGCCAGCAGTAAAGGGGTTAGCTCCTATAATTCACCCCTCCACTTT; CDR3aa: CASSKGVSSYNSPLHF
d_gene: NA; v_gene: TRBV12-3/TRBV12-4; j_gene: TRBJ2-5; abundance: NA; CDR3nt: TGTGCCAGCGGCACCGTTCGAGAGCAGTACTTC; CDR3aa: CASGTVREQYF
d_gene: NA; v_gene: TRBV7-9; j_gene: TRBJ1-2; abundance: few; CDR3nt: TGTGCCAGCAGCTTGGGCAGTATCTATGGCTACACCTTC; CDR3aa: CASSLGSIYGYTF
d_gene: TRBD2; v_gene: TRBV7-2; j_gene: TRBJ2-5; abundance: few; CDR3nt: TGTGCCAGCAGCTCCCGACTAGCGGAAGAGACCCAGTACTTC; CDR3aa: CASSSRLAEETQYF
d_gene: TRBD2; v_gene: TRBV5-1; j_gene: TRBJ2-3; abundance: few; CDR3nt: TGCGCCAGCAGCTGGAGCGGGAGGGCTACAGATACGCAGTATTTT; CDR3aa: CASSWSGRATDTQYF
d_gene: TRBD1; v_gene: TRBV20-1; j_gene: TRBJ1-1; abundance: NA; CDR3nt: TGCAGTGCGCTCCGGGACAGGGGGCGCAACACTGAAGCTTTCTTT; CDR3aa: CSALRDRGRNTEAFF
d_gene: NA; v_gene: TRBV4-1; j_gene: TRBJ1-2; abundance: few; CDR3nt: TGCGCCAGCAGCCAAGATATGGTACGGGGGCGGCCAGACCATGGCTACACCTTC; CDR3aa: CASSQDMVRGRPDHGYTF
d_gene: NA; v_gene: TRBV6-2/TRBV6-3; j_gene: TRBJ1-1; abundance: few; CDR3nt: TGTGCCAGCAGGTACGGGCTGAACACTGAAGCTTTCTTT; CDR3aa: CASRYGLNTEAFF
d_gene: NA; v_gene: TRBV20-1; j_gene: TRBJ1-1; abundance: NA; CDR3nt: TGCAGTGCTAAAGGCTCGTCCGGGAACACTGAAGCTTTCTTT; CDR3aa: CSAKGSSGNTEAFF
d_gene: NA; v_gene: TRBV12-3/TRBV12-4; j_gene: TRBJ2-2; abundance: NA; CDR3nt: TGTGGCAGCAGTTTAAGAGCGGCTAGCACCGGGGAGCTGTTTTTT; CDR3aa: CGSSLRAASTGELFF
d_gene: NA; v_gene: TRBV7-9; j_gene: TRBJ2-3; abundance: many; CDR3nt: TGTGCCAGCAGCTTAGTGCGGCGACCCACAGATACGCAGTATTTT; CDR3aa: CASSLVRRPTDTQYF
d_gene: TRBD1; v_gene: TRBV7-2; j_gene: TRBJ1-2; abundance: NA; CDR3nt: TGTGCCAGCAGCATTCGGACAGGGGGCGCGGAGGGCTACACCTTC; CDR3aa: CASSIRTGGAEGYTF
d_gene: NA; v_gene: TRBV14; j_gene: TRBJ2-2; abundance: NA; CDR3nt: TGTGCCAGCAGCCATCTCTGGCAGGACGGCACCGGGGAGCTGTTTTTT; CDR3aa: CASSHLWQDGTGELFF
d_gene: TRBD2; v_gene: TRBV10-3; j_gene: TRBJ2-1; abundance: NA; CDR3nt: TGTGCCATCAGTAGACTAGCCCCCAGGGATAGCGGGAATGAGCAGTTCTTC; CDR3aa: CAISRLAPRDSGNEQFF
d_gene: TRBD1; v_gene: TRBV11-3; j_gene: TRBJ2-4; abundance: NA; CDR3nt: TGTGCCAGCAGCACCAACGTTCCCGACAGGGAAGTCATTCAGTACTTC; CDR3aa: CASSTNVPDREVIQYF
d_gene: NA; v_gene: TRBV6-5; j_gene: TRBJ1-2; abundance: many; CDR3nt: TGTGCCAGCAGTTACGACCACTCTAACAGAGCGAAGCACTATGGCTACACCTTC; CDR3aa: CASSYDHSNRAKHYGYTF
d_gene: NA; v_gene: TRBV20-1; j_gene: TRBJ1-2; abundance: NA; CDR3nt: TGCAGTGCTAGAGATCTCAGGGTCTATGGCTACACCTTC; CDR3aa: CSARDLRVYGYTF
d_gene: NA; v_gene: TRBV28; j_gene: TRBJ2-1; abundance: NA; CDR3nt: TGTGCCAGCAGTTCCCCCTCTGCGGGCGCGACGGATGAGCAGTTCTTC; CDR3aa: CASSSPSAGATDEQFF
d_gene: NA; v_gene: TRBV4-1; j_gene: TRBJ2-7; abundance: NA; CDR3nt: TGCGCCAGCAGCCAAGGCCCTAGGAGAGGGACCGACGAGCAGTACTTC; CDR3aa: CASSQGPRRGTDEQYF
d_gene: TRBD1; v_gene: TRBV10-3; j_gene: TRBJ1-5; abundance: NA; CDR3nt: TGTGCCATCAGTGGGGGACAGGGTCAGCCCCAGCATTTT; CDR3aa: CAISGGQGQPQHF
d_gene: TRBD2; v_gene: TRBV20-1; j_gene: TRBJ2-1; abundance: many; CDR3nt: TGCAGTGCTAGGGGACTAGCTATCGATGAGCAGTTCTTC; CDR3aa: CSARGLAIDEQFF
d_gene: TRBD1; v_gene: TRBV5-1; j_gene: TRBJ2-5; abundance: NA; CDR3nt: TGCGCCAGCAGCTTGACAGGGGAAAAAGAGACCCAGTACTTC; CDR3aa: CASSLTGEKETQYF
d_gene: NA; v_gene: TRBV28; j_gene: TRBJ1-2; abundance: NA; CDR3nt: TGTGCCAGCGGTTTATTCCGGGAGCGCAGTCTAAACTATGGCTACACCTTC; CDR3aa: CASGLFRERSLNYGYTF
d_gene: TRBD1; v_gene: TRBV3-1; j_gene: TRBJ1-2; abundance: few; CDR3nt: TGTGCCAGCAGCCGGGGACAGGGATCTGGCTACACCTTC; CDR3aa: CASSRGQGSGYTF
d_gene: TRBD1; v_gene: TRBV9; j_gene: TRBJ1-6; abundance: few; CDR3nt: TGTGCCAGCAGCGTTAGGACAGGGTGGAATTCACCCCTCCACTTT; CDR3aa: CASSVRTGWNSPLHF
d_gene: TRBD1; v_gene: TRBV2; j_gene: TRBJ2-1; abundance: few; CDR3nt: TGTGCCAGCAGTGAAAGGCTTGTAGTGGACAGGGTATACAATGAGCAGTTCTTC; CDR3aa: CASSERLVVDRVYNEQFF
d_gene: TRBD1; v_gene: TRBV12-3/TRBV12-4; j_gene: TRBJ1-1; abundance: few; CDR3nt: TGTGCCAGCATTACCCGACAGGGGAAGATTATGAACACTGAAGCTTTCTTT; CDR3aa: CASITRQGKIMNTEAFF